The 10 T cell receptor beta chains below all came from one sample that was sequenced in a study of blood T cell repertoires in COVID-19. Method: immunoSEQ multiplex PCR; TCRdb's copy keeps in-frame clones and lacks some. This sample has fewer than 350,000 clones; approximately 91% occur once, and the top ten carry about 2%. The sequencing input was PBMCs or T cells enriched from blood (not recorded which). These receptors came from a woman aged 35 to 49 with acute COVID-19.

The genes are TRBV19 and TRBJ1-4, with D unresolved. With 5 bases removed from V and 11 bases from J, the gap between germline ends came to 12 bases. The CDR3 extends over 12 amino acids. In germline, CDR1 is LNHDA, CDR2 SQIVND (reference sequence). CDR3 nucleotides: TGTGCCAGTAGTCCCACCCCCAGGAAACTGTTTTTT. This encodes CASSPTPRKLFF.

The V call is TRBV27, the J call TRBJ1-2; the match to TRBD1 covers 7 bases. With V trimmed by 2 bases and J by 5 bases, 8 bases remained unmatched. CDR1 is MNHEY, CDR2 SMNVEV, per germline (reference sequence). This CDR3 comprises 15 residues. DNA for the CDR3: TGTGCCAGCAGTTTACAAGGGACAGCAGTATATGGCTACACCTTC. It codes for CASSLQGTAVYGYTF.

V is TRBV5-1 and J is TRBJ2-1; the match to TRBD1 covers 8 bases. The CDR3 loop spans 14 amino acids. V lost 5 bases to trimming and J lost 7 bases; unmatched junction nucleotides: 8. The germline V gene has CDR1 SGHRS and CDR2 YFSETQ. Written as DNA, the CDR3 is TGCGCCAGCAGAGGACAGGGTAAGGGGAATGAGCAGTTCTTC. Its protein product is CASRGQGKGNEQFF.

V and J are TRBV11-3 and TRBJ2-6; 13 bases match TRBD2. Looked up from germline, CDR1 is SGHNT and CDR2 is YENEEA. The CDR3 totals 19 residues. V lost 5 bases and J lost 2; bases outside the gene matches: 9. The CDR3 reads CASSPPAGLAGAGANVLTF. The CDR3 DNA follows: TGTGCCAGCAGCCCTCCGGCAGGACTAGCGGGAGCTGGGGCCAACGTCCTGACTTTC.

V gene TRBV24-1 combines with J gene TRBJ2-1; D perhaps matches TRBD2 (6 bases). The CDR3 sequence is 15 residues long. Germline values: CDR1 KGHDR, CDR2 SFDVKD. Trimming took 3 bases from V and 4 from J, leaving 12 bases between them. CDR3 sequence: CATSDRRGGYNEQFF. In DNA, the CDR3 is TGTGCCACCAGTGATAGGCGGGGTGGTTACAATGAGCAGTTCTTC.

The chain couples TRBV5-1 to TRBJ1-4; 9 bases map to TRBD1. Germline V gene lookup returns CDR1 SGHRS and CDR2 YFSETQ. This CDR3 has 15 residues. Losses at the gene ends were 4 bases for V and 4 bases for J; bases not matched to a gene: 5. CDR3 nucleotide sequence: TGCGCCAGCAGCCCAACAGGGGGCCTTAATGAAAAACTGTTTTTT. Residues: CASSPTGGLNEKLFF.

The CDR3 reads CASSEEVSDFYGYTF. The CDR3, as DNA: TGTGCCAGCAGTGAAGAAGTATCCGACTTCTATGGCTACACCTTC. The V gene is TRBV11-2, the J gene TRBJ1-2; D remains unclear. Germline CDR1 and CDR2: SGHAT and FQNNGV. The CDR3 contains 15 residues. Trimming shortened V by 6 bases and J by 4 bases, and 18 bases separated the two germline ends.

The gene calls are TRBV27 and TRBJ1-4; the D gene is possibly TRBD1 (5 bases). The CDR3 spans 16 residues. V gave up 5 bases and J gave up 0 bases, with 13 bases separating them. The V gene's germline CDR1 is MNHEY and CDR2 SMNVEV (reference sequence). The CDR3 loop reads CASSRGAAATNEKLFF. The DNA of the CDR3 is TGTGCCAGCAGTCGCGGGGCCGCTGCAACTAATGAAAAACTGTTTTTT.

J is TRBJ1-6 and V is TRBV10-3; 10 nucleotides agree with TRBD1. After removal of 11 bases from V and 8 bases from J, the junction contained 9 bases not matched to a gene. CDR1 is ENHRY and CDR2 is SYGVKD in the germline V gene. This CDR3 is 14 amino acids long. The CDR3 reads CAVWYGTGDSPLHF. CDR3 nucleotides: TGTGCCGTCTGGTACGGGACAGGGGATTCACCCCTCCACTTT.

The CDR3 DNA is TGTGCCAGCACCCTCGGGAATGAGCAGTTCTTC. It yields the protein CASTLGNEQFF. This chain joins TRBV6-5 and TRBJ2-1, with no clear D. The V gene lost 7 bases and the J gene lost 7 bases, with 8 bases spanning the gap. The CDR3 length is 11 residues. Per the germline V gene, CDR1 is MNHEY and CDR2 is SVGAGI.